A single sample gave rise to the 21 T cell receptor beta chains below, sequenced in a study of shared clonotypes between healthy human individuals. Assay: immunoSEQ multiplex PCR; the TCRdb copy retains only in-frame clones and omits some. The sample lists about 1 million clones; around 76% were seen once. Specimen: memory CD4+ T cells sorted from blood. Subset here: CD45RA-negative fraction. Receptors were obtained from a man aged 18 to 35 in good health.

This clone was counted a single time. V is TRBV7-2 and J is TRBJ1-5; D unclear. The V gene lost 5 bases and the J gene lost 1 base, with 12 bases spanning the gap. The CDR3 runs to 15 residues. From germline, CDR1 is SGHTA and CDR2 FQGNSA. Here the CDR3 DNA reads TGTGCCAGCAGCAAAAGGCTGGGAAGCAATCAGCCCCAGCATTTT. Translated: CASSKRLGSNQPQHF.

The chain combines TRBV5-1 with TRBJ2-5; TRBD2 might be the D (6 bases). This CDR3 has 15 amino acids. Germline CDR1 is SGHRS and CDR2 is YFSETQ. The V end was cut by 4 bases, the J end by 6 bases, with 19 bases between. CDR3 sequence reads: CASSLEGSGKQTQYF. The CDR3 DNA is TGCGCCAGCAGCCTGGAGGGGTCGGGTAAACAGACCCAGTACTTC.

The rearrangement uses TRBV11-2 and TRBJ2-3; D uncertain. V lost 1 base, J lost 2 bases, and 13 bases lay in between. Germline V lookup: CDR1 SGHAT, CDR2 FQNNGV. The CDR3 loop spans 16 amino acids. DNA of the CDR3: TGTGCCAGCAGCTTAGGCCCAGACTTTATCACAGATACGCAGTATTTT. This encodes CASSLGPDFITDTQYF.

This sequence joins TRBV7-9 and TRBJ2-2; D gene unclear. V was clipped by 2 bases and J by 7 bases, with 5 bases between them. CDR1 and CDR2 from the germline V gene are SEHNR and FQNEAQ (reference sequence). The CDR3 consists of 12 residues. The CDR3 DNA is TGTGCCAGCAGCTTAAAAGTCGGGGAGCTGTTTTTT. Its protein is CASSLKVGELFF. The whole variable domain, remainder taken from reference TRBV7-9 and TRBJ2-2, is DTGVSQNPRHKITKRGQNVTFRCDPISEHNRLYWYRQTLGQGPEFLTYFQNEAQLEKSRLLSDRFSAERPKGSFSTLEIQRTEQGDSAMYLCASSLKVGELFFGEGSRLTVL.

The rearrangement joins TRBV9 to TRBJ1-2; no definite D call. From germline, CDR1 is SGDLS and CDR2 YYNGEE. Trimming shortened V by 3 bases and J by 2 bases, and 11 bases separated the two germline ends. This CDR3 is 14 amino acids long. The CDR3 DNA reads TGTGCCAGCAGCGGGGGTGAGGTGAACTATGGCTACACCTTC. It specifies CASSGGEVNYGYTF. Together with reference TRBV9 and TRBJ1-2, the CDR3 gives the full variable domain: DSGVTQTPKHLITATGQRVTLRCSPRSGDLSVYWYQQSLDQGLQFLIQYYNGEERAKGNILERFSAQQFPDLHSELNLSSLELGDSALYFCASSGGEVNYGYTFGSGTRLTVV.

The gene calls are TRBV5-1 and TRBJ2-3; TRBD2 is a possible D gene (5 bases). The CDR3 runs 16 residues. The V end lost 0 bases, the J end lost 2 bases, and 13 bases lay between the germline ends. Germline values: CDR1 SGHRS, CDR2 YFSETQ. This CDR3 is CASSLGLALVTDTQYF. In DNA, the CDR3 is TGCGCCAGCAGCTTGGGCCTAGCTTTAGTCACAGATACGCAGTATTTT. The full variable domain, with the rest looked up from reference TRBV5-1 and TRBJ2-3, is KAGVTQTPRYLIKTRGQQVTLSCSPISGHRSVSWYQQTPGQGLQFLFEYFSETQRNKGNFPGRFSGRQFSNSRSEMNVSTLELGDSALYLCASSLGLALVTDTQYFGPGTRLTVL.

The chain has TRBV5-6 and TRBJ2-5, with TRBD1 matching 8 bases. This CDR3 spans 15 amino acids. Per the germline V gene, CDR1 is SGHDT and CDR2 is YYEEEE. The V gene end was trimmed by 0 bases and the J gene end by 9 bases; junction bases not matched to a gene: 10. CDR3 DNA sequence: TGTGCCAGCAGCTTGGGTCTTGGACAGGGTTGGGCCCAGTACTTC. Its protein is CASSLGLGQGWAQYF.

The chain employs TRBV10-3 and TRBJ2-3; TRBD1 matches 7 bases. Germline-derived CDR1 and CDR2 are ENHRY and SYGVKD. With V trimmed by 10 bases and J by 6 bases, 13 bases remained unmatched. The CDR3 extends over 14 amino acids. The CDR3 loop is CATRTGFLLDTQYF. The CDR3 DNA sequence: TGTGCCACGAGGACAGGATTTCTCCTGGATACGCAGTATTTT.

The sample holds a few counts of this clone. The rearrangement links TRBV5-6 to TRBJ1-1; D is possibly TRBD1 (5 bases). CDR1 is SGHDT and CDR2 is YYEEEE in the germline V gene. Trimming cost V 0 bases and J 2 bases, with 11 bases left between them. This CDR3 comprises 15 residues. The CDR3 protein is CASSLVAGINTEAFF. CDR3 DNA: TGTGCCAGCAGCTTGGTTGCAGGGATAAACACTGAAGCTTTCTTT.

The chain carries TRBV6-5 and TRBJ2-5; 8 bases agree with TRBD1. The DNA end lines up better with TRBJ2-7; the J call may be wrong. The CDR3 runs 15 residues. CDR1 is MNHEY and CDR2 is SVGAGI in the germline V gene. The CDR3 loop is CASSPGQGRPREQYF. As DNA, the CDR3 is TGTGCCAGCAGTCCTGGACAGGGACGACCGCGCGAGCAGTACTTC.

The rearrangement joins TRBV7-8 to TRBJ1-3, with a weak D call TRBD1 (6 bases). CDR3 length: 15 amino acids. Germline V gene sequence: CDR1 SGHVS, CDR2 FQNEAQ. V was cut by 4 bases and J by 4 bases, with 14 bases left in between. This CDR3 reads CASSSQGQSGNTIYF. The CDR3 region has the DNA TGTGCCAGCAGCTCCCAAGGACAGTCAGGAAACACCATATATTTT.

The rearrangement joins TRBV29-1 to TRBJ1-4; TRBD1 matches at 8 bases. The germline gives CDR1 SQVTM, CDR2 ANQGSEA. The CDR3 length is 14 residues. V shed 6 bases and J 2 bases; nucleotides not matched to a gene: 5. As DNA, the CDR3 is TGCAGCGTAGTGGACAGGGCTACTAATGAAAAACTGTTTTTT. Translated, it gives CSVVDRATNEKLFF.

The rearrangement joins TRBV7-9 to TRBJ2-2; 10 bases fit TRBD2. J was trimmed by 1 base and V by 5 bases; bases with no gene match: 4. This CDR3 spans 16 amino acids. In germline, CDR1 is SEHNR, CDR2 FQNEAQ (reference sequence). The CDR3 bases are TGTGCCAGCAGCCAAAGGACTAGCGGGAACACCGGGGAGCTGTTTTTT. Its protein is CASSQRTSGNTGELFF. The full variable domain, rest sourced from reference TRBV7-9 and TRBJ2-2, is DTGVSQNPRHKITKRGQNVTFRCDPISEHNRLYWYRQTLGQGPEFLTYFQNEAQLEKSRLLSDRFSAERPKGSFSTLEIQRTEQGDSAMYLCASSQRTSGNTGELFFGEGSRLTVL.

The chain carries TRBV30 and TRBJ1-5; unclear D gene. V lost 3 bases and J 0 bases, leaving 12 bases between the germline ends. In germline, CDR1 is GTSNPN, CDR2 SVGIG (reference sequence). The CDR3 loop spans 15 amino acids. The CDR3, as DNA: TGTGCCTGGAGCTACGGAGGGAATAGCAATCAGCCCCAGCATTTT. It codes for CAWSYGGNSNQPQHF.

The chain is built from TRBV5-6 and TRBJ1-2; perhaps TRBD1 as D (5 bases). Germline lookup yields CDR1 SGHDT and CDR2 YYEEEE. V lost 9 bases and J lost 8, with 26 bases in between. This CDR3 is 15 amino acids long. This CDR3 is CATSRRTLGGEGYTF. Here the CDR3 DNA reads TGTGCCACCAGTCGAAGGACCCTCGGGGGTGAGGGCTACACCTTC.

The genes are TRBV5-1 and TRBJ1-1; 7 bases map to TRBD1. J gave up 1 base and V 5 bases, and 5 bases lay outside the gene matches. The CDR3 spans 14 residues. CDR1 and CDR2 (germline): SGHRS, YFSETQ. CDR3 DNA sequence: TGCGCCAGCAGTGCAGGGGGAGGGAACACTGAAGCTTTCTTT. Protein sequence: CASSAGGGNTEAFF.

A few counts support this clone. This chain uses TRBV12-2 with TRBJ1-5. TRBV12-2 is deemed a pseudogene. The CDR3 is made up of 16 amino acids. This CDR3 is CASRLARTGSNQPQHF. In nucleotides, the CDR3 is TGTGCAAGTCGCTTAGCGCGGACGGGTAGCAATCAGCCCCAGCATTTT.

The CDR3 DNA reads as TGTGCCAGCAGCATGTACCAGGGAAATACGCAGTATTTT. Residues: CASSMYQGNTQYF. This rearrangement joins TRBV7-6 to TRBJ2-3; possibly TRBD1 for D (5 bases). The CDR3 sequence is 13 residues long. Germline-derived CDR1 and CDR2 are SGHVS and FNYEAQ. V gave up 5 bases and J gave up 7 bases, with 13 bases separating them.

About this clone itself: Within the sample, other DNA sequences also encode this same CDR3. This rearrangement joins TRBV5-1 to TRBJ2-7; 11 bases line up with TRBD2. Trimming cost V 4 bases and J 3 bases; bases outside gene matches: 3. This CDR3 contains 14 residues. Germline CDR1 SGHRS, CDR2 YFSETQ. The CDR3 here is CASSPGLADYEQYF. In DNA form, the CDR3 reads TGCGCCAGCAGCCCGGGACTAGCGGACTACGAGCAGTACTTC.

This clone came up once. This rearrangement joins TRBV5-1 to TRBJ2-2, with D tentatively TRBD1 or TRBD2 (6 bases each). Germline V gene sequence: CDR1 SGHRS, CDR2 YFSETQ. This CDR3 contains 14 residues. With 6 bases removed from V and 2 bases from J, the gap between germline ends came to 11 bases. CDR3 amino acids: CASKGGLNTGELFF. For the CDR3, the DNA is TGCGCCAGCAAAGGGGGGTTAAACACCGGGGAGCTGTTTTTT.

The CDR3: CASRESLQGADTQYF. Written as DNA, the CDR3 is TGTGCCAGCAGGGAGAGTCTACAGGGTGCAGATACGCAGTATTTT. The chain recombines TRBV2 with TRBJ2-3, with a weak D call TRBD1 (6 bases). Germline V gives CDR1 SNHLY, CDR2 FYNNEI. V was shortened by 6 bases and J by 4 bases, with 17 bases between the two germline ends. This CDR3 is 15 amino acids long. Complete variable domain (other parts from reference TRBV2 and TRBJ2-3): EPEVTQTPSHQVTQMGQEVILRCVPISNHLYFYWYRQILGQKVEFLVSFYNNEISEKSEIFDDQFSVERPDGSNFTLKIRSTKLEDSAMYFCASRESLQGADTQYFGPGTRLTVL.